This T cell receptor beta chain is drawn from a study of identical twins (dated by TCRdb to the mid-2010s). Context from the whole study: TCR alpha and beta repertoires from monozygotic twins, unrelated adults of various ages and cord blood were deep-sequenced to test whether fetal clonotypes persist. To rule out contamination, the twin experiments were replicated at different times with different library preparation protocols. Study-wide conclusions, independent of this receptor: Invariant T cells such as MAIT and iNKT could partly confound zero-insertion analyses, although diverse VJ usage argued against such confounding for most clonotypes. Abundant cord blood beta clonotypes had fewer insertions, young adult naive repertoires showed a similar but weaker trend, and memory repertoires showed no such trend. Because the same donors could not be followed over many years, the conclusions depended on cross-sectional statistical analysis. In monozygotic twins, out-of-frame TCR alpha sharing was systematically underestimated by recombination models, although the models agreed with sharing between unrelated individuals. Excess twin sharing in beta out-of-frame sequences was weaker because fewer shared sequences lowered the signal-to-noise ratio. Compared with coincidental sharing between unrelated individuals, an excess of low generation-probability sequences was observed among out-of-frame TCR alpha sequences shared between twins.

All donors were healthy Caucasians. The twin cohort consisted of three pairs of female monozygotic twins, all aged about 18 to 30 years. Peripheral blood mononuclear cells were used as the source from which RNA for TCR libraries was isolated. This clonotype was counted ten times or more. This clone's antigen is unknown. No much larger clonotype is one base removed from it; base qualities were not supplied. Library preparation employed 5' RACE. Sequencing instrument: Illumina HiSeq 2000. Template switching introduced a universal primer binding site; the final cDNA contained a unique molecular identifier, enabling accurate counting of TCR cDNA molecules. Specific primers in the conserved constant-segment region were used to synthesize first-strand cDNA for TCR alpha and beta chains. To control for contamination, every cDNA library was double barcoded, receiving both a SMART-Mk sample barcode and Illumina barcodes. TruSeq adapter sequences and Illumina sample barcodes were added in two successive PCR steps. Sequencing of the TCR alpha and beta cDNA libraries was done on the Illumina HiSeq platform using custom primers. Per the authors' processing: MiGEC processed the raw reads to extract unique molecular identifiers, while MiXCR was used to determine the CDR3 positions. Recombination models were inferred per individual with the repgenHMM and IGoR tools using an EM algorithm. The tcR package in R was used for shared clonotype analysis, with sharing normalized by the product of cloneset sizes. Out-of-frame nonproductive sequences were analyzed to study raw recombination free of thymic and clonal selection effects. Using fastp trimming at Q25 and MiXCR clonotype assembly, TCRdb reanalyzed the public sequencing data and kept in-frame beta chains. Rows merge per CDR3 protein into single entries with the most common DNA and genes. For this entry, the V and J calls and clone size follow TCRdb and not the study's own pipeline. Present in this sample are around 650,000 distinct CDR3 sequences, 7.1% of which were seen just once. 1.6% of the sample is taken by the ten largest.

These same records also appear under a second study, on yellow fever vaccine responses in identical twins. As that second paper reports: The T cell response to vaccination in identical twins was reported by the authors to appear partly convergent and partly personalized. In identical twins, the study followed T cell clones that responded to the vaccine with precision.

Sequencing was carried out using PBMCs. The source of this sequence is a woman aged 18-30 years in good health.

The CDR3 region: CASSLYGQGGYEQYF. The base sequence is TGCGCCAGCAGCTTGTATGGTCAAGGGGGCTACGAGCAGTACTTC. Recombination linked TRBV5-1 to TRBJ2-7, with TRBD1 as a weak D call on 6 bases. Including cysteine and phenylalanine, the CDR3 has 15 amino acids. The read is trimmed to its CDR3 DNA, 45 bases read in frame from base 1. CDR1 and CDR2 (SGHRS, YFSETQ) derive from the germline V gene. The V end loses 1 base and the J end loses 3 bases, and a stretch of 14 bases separates them.